The rows below give T cell receptor beta chains drawn from one sample of a study of post-analysis software for immune sequencing data. From the PCR reads, TCRdb called clonotypes with MiXCR, one entry per CDR3 protein. The table has a few hundred thousand distinct CDR3 sequences, 36% seen once; the top ten hold under 5%. Sample: blood. The receptors come from a girl aged 10 to 17 with multiple sclerosis. Each CDR3 is given without its conserved first and last residue.

TRBJ1-5	TRBV7-2	ASSFTGGNQPQH
TRBJ2-3	TRBV20-1	SQLAADTQY
TRBJ2-7	TRBV6-6	ASRGGGGEQY
TRBJ2-4	TRBV3-1	ASSQDQRREGASKNIQY
TRBJ2-3	TRBV7-3	ASSPSLAGEGTQY
TRBJ1-6	TRBV13	ASSPKETPPH
TRBJ1-1	TRBV6-5	ASSLDRGWSTEAF
TRBJ1-2	TRBV6-2/TRBV6-3	ASSPDANYGYT
TRBJ2-1	TRBV5-1	ASSLIAGSPNEQF
TRBJ1-1	TRBV5-1	ASSWEGSTEAF
TRBJ2-5	TRBV12-5	ASAAGTAQETQY
TRBJ2-2	TRBV11-2	ASSLSGRGGELF
TRBJ2-7	TRBV6-2/TRBV6-3	ASSATSRPSYEQY
TRBJ1-1	TRBV7-2	ASSGVWTRNTEAF
.	TRBV20-1	SRTGGYEQY
TRBJ2-1	TRBV15	ATSRDLVTHGGQF
TRBJ1-6	TRBV6-5	ASSPGDFYNSPLH
TRBJ2-1	TRBV19	ASSIADLGVPNEQF
TRBJ2-5	TRBV9	ASSPTGLRNEQY
TRBJ2-7	TRBV28	ASGPYRGPYEQY
TRBJ1-1	TRBV3-1	ASSQGIGPIEAF
TRBJ2-3	TRBV11-2	ASSSRRAGDTQY
TRBJ2-1	TRBV15	ATSRDRASVANEQF
TRBJ2-7	TRBV5-6	ASSRDWSYEQY
TRBJ2-1	TRBV20-1	SAQVGSGISYNEQF
TRBJ2-1	TRBV3-1	ASSQELAGAQPYNEQF
TRBJ1-1	TRBV20-1	RGARQGEAF
TRBJ1-4	TRBV18	ASSPPTAPKEKLF
TRBJ2-1	TRBV30	AWSAGLAGVNEQF
TRBJ2-5	TRBV7-8	ASSSQLLRWETQY
TRBJ2-3	TRBV14	ASSQGLAGVQTDTQY
TRBJ2-1	TRBV7-9	ASSQGGTTYNEQF
TRBJ2-1	TRBV28	AAGGARGNYNEQF
TRBJ2-3	TRBV21-1	RSSVTQY
TRBJ1-6	TRBV6-2/TRBV6-3	ASSYPSGTDNSPLH
TRBJ2-6	TRBV2	ASSGFGGANVLT
TRBJ2-5	TRBV6-6	ASSRAPSGGTGTQY
TRBJ1-1	TRBV5-1	ASSLEQGGLAEAF
TRBJ2-1	TRBV4-1	ASSLTQGRFDNEQF
TRBJ2-7	TRBV28	ASSLTGYEQY
TRBJ2-3	TRBV9	ASSSKGGEPTDTQY
TRBJ2-1	TRBV24-1	ATSESGGVEQF
TRBJ1-4	TRBV14	ASSQGGGTEKLF
TRBJ2-5	TRBV4-1	ASSQRTSGLQETQY
TRBJ1-2	TRBV25-1	ASSAQQGYYGYT
TRBJ2-7	TRBV20-1	SALFSGQGGHEQY
TRBJ2-3	TRBV7-3	ASRTGASGRTDTQY
TRBJ2-7	TRBV27	ASSLSSGTTFSYEQY
TRBJ1-2	TRBV6-1	ASRRQGAADGYT